The 15 T cell receptor beta chains below all came from one sample that was sequenced in a study of CD4 T cells in relation to SARS-CoV-2 and coronaviruses. Produced via immunoSEQ multiplex PCR; TCRdb's table is partial and in-frame only. The data hold more than 20,000 clones, with around 76% observed a single time. Their antigen targets remain unknown. The unexposed donors gave CD4+ T cells in about 2010-2018, prior to COVID-19. After approximately 10 days of culture, CD4+ T cells were isolated. Sequenced: CD4+ T cells from PBMCs, cultured in vitro. The receptors derive from a human donor in good health.

This clone has a handful of counts. This chain uses TRBV3-1 (or the pseudogene TRBV3-2) with TRBJ2-1, with D perhaps TRBD2 (5 bases). The V gene lost 6 bases and the J gene lost 7 bases, with 19 bases spanning the gap. Germline V gene lookup returns CDR1 LGHDT and CDR2 YNNKEL (reference sequence). The CDR3 length is 15 residues. The CDR3 reads CASRSSAATGNEQFF. CDR3 sequence (DNA): TGTGCCAGCAGGAGCTCGGCGGCCACGGGAAATGAGCAGTTCTTC.

This chain connects TRBV14 to TRBJ1-5, with unresolved D. V was shortened by 1 base and J by 5 bases, with 6 bases between the two germline ends. There are 13 residues in the CDR3. Per germline, CDR1 SGHDN and CDR2 FVKESK. The CDR3 is CASSQGRDQPQHF. CDR3 DNA sequence: TGTGCCAGCAGCCAAGGTCGAGATCAGCCCCAGCATTTT.

This chain links TRBV2 with TRBJ1-1; TRBD1 matches at 11 bases. Looked up from germline, CDR1 is SNHLY and CDR2 is FYNNEI. The CDR3 length is 14 residues. The CDR3 region is CAIGTGGINTEAFF. CDR3 bases: TGTGCGATTGGGACAGGGGGGATAAACACTGAAGCTTTCTTT.

V gene TRBV24-1 combines with J gene TRBJ2-2, with 9 bases lining up with TRBD2. Germline assignment: CDR1 KGHDR and CDR2 SFDVKD. The CDR3 sequence is 15 residues long. Trimming removed 3 bases from V and 6 bases from J; junction bases left unmatched: 4. For the CDR3, the DNA is TGTGCCACCAGTGATCCGGGACTAGCTCCCGGGGAGCTGTTTTTT. Amino acid sequence: CATSDPGLAPGELFF.

This clone was counted only a few times. This chain uses TRBV19 with TRBJ2-1; 9 bases align to TRBD1. V dropped 1 base and J dropped 7; count of bases not matched to a gene: 2. The CDR3 runs to 14 residues. CDR1 and CDR2 from the germline V gene are LNHDA and SQIVND (reference sequence). The CDR3 spells CASSIGGQGNEQFF. As DNA, the CDR3 is TGTGCCAGTAGTATAGGGGGACAGGGAAATGAGCAGTTCTTC.

The chain carries TRBV7-9 and TRBJ1-3, with D unclear. This CDR3 spans 12 amino acids. V was pared by 6 bases and J by 7 bases, with 10 bases between. CDR1 is SEHNR, CDR2 FQNEAQ, per germline (reference sequence). The CDR3 DNA is TGTGCCAGCAGTCCTACCCCCAACACCATATATTTT. This translates into CASSPTPNTIYF.

The table lists this clone with a few counts. The V gene is TRBV5-5, the J gene TRBJ1-1; 8 bases map to TRBD1. Germline CDR1 SGHKS, CDR2 YYEKEE (reference sequence). The J segment lost 2 bases and the V segment lost 2 bases, leaving 5 bases of the junction unmatched. The CDR3 length is 15 residues. The CDR3 DNA follows: TGTGCCAGCAGCTTAACAGGGGGAAGTAACACTGAAGCTTTCTTT. This encodes CASSLTGGSNTEAFF.

This clone showed up just once. The J gene is TRBJ2-7, the V gene TRBV19, with 7 positions matching TRBD1. Germline CDR1 LNHDA, CDR2 SQIVND (reference sequence). The CDR3 runs 15 residues. Unmatched junction bases numbered 7, after V lost 1 base and J lost 4 bases. The CDR3 coding sequence is TGTGCCAGTAGTATAGTGTGGGGACAGCGGTACGAGCAGTACTTC. Translated: CASSIVWGQRYEQYF.

This clone was seen once. The V call is TRBV7-9, the J call TRBJ2-1, with TRBD2 identical over 11 bases. The V gene end was trimmed by 5 bases and the J gene end by 4 bases; junction bases not matched to a gene: 7. Germline loops: CDR1 SEHNR, CDR2 FQNEAQ (reference sequence). The CDR3 covers 16 residues. CDR3 sequence: CASSTGRTSGYNEQFF. CDR3 sequence (DNA): TGTGCCAGCAGCACAGGGAGGACTAGCGGGTACAATGAGCAGTTCTTC.

The chain carries TRBV18 and TRBJ1-2; TRBD1 matches 9 bases. The CDR3 has 15 amino acids. V was clipped by 2 bases and J by 3 bases; unmatched bases: 4. The V gene's germline CDR1 is KGHSH and CDR2 LQKENI. The CDR3 protein is CASSPSQGADYGYTF. CDR3 nucleotide sequence: TGTGCCAGCTCACCATCACAGGGGGCGGACTATGGCTACACCTTC.

The chain is built from TRBV19 and TRBJ1-1, with D hard to call. Trimming took off 6 bases at V and 6 bases at J, with 14 bases between the two ends. Germline CDR1 reads LNHDA; CDR2 reads SQIVND (reference sequence). This CDR3 has 13 amino acids. The CDR3 DNA reads as TGTGCCAGTAGGGCGGTTGTTCTCTCTGAAGCTTTCTTT. Its translation is CASRAVVLSEAFF.

The chain has TRBV29-1 and TRBJ2-7, with TRBD2 identical over 8 bases. From germline, CDR1 is SQVTM and CDR2 ANQGSEA. The CDR3 spans 14 residues. The trim removed 4 bases at V and 6 bases at J, leaving 11 bases unmatched. CDR3 sequence: CSVGSSGVPLEQYF. The CDR3 DNA reads TGCAGCGTTGGGAGTAGCGGGGTGCCCCTCGAGCAGTACTTC.

V and J are TRBV3-1 (or the pseudogene TRBV3-2) and TRBJ2-1; 8 nucleotides match TRBD2. Losses at the gene ends were 8 bases for V and 8 bases for J; bases not matched to a gene: 11. The CDR3 extends over 14 amino acids. Per the germline V gene, CDR1 is LGHDT and CDR2 is YNNKEL (reference sequence). The CDR3 region is CASVAPSGFDEQFF. Written as DNA, the CDR3 is TGTGCCAGCGTGGCCCCTAGCGGGTTCGATGAGCAGTTCTTC.

The V and J genes are TRBV5-6 and TRBJ2-3; 10 positions agree with TRBD2. The V segment lost 5 bases and the J segment 1 base; nucleotides outside the gene matches: 1. The V gene's germline CDR1 is SGHDT and CDR2 YYEEEE. The CDR3 sequence is 14 residues long. CDR3 in DNA: TGTGCCAGCAGAGGACTAGCGGGCACAGATACGCAGTATTTT. As protein: CASRGLAGTDTQYF.

The chain combines TRBV29-1 with TRBJ1-1; maybe TRBD1 (5 bases). This CDR3 is 13 amino acids long. V was pared by 2 bases and J by 1 base, with 8 bases between. Germline lookup yields CDR1 SQVTM and CDR2 ANQGSEA. CDR3 loop: CSVEKQENTEAFF. Here the CDR3 DNA reads TGCAGCGTTGAAAAACAGGAGAACACTGAAGCTTTCTTT.